The T cell receptor beta chain under discussion was sequenced for a study of blood T cell repertoires in COVID-19. The CDR3 is made up of 14 amino acids. Germline values: CDR1 KGHSH, CDR2 LQKENI. Trimming shortened V by 1 base and J by 6 bases, and 9 bases separated the two germline ends. Method: immunoSEQ multiplex PCR; TCRdb's copy keeps in-frame clones and lacks some. Of about 240,000 clones in the sample, about 80% were seen once. The sequence was obtained from a woman of 80 years or more with acute or convalescent COVID-19. The rearrangement joins TRBV18 to TRBJ1-4; unclear D gene. The sequenced sample consisted of peripheral blood. CDR3 region: CASSPQEVYEKLFF. The DNA for the CDR3 is TGTGCCAGCTCACCACAGGAGGTGTATGAAAAACTGTTTTTT.